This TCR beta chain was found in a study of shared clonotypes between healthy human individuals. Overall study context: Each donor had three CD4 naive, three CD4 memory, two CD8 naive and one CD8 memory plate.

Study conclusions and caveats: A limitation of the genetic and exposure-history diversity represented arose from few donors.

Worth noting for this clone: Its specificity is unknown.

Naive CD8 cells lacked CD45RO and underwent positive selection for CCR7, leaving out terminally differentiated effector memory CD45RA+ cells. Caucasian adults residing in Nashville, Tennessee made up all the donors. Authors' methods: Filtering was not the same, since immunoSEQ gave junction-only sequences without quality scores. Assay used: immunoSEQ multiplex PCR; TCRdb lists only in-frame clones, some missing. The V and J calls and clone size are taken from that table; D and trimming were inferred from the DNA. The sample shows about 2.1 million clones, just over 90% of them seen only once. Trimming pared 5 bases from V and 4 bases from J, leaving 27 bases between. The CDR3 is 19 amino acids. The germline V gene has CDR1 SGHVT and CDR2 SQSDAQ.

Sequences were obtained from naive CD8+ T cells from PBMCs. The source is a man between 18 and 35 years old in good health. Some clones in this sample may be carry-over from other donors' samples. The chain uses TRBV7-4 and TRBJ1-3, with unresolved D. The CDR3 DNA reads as TGTGCCAGCAGCCCAAATACGATCGACGGCACTAGAACGGGAAACACCATATATTTT. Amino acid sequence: CASSPNTIDGTRTGNTIYF.